The entry that follows covers one TCR beta chain sequence. V gave up 7 bases and J gave up 1 base, with 15 bases separating them. CDR3 length: 14 residues. CDR1 SGHRS and CDR2 YFSETQ come from the germline V gene. These data are taken from a study of tumour-infiltrating T cells in Burkitt lymphoma. Produced via immunoSEQ multiplex PCR; TCRdb's table is partial and in-frame only. The sample carries approximately 2,100 clones, around 72% recorded once. The TCR comes from a human donor with diffuse large B-cell lymphoma. The chain couples TRBV5-1 to TRBJ2-7; weak D call: TRBD2 (5 bases). Sequenced input: tumor tissue. The CDR3 protein is CASAQEAISYEQYF. For the CDR3, the DNA is TGCGCCAGCGCCCAGGAGGCTATATCCTACGAGCAGTACTTC. Full variable domain (missing parts from reference TRBV5-1 and TRBJ2-7): KAGVTQTPRYLIKTRGQQVTLSCSPISGHRSVSWYQQTPGQGLQFLFEYFSETQRNKGNFPGRFSGRQFSNSRSEMNVSTLELGDSALYLCASAQEAISYEQYFGPGTRLTVT.